This T cell receptor beta chain appears in the sequencing data of a study of cytomegalovirus exposure and HLA in healthy donors. Between the trimmed V and J ends, which lost 0 bases and 6 bases, there was a span of 4 bases. The length of the CDR3 is 12 residues. Per germline, CDR1 SGDLS and CDR2 YYNGEE. PCR involved 60 Vbeta and 13 Jbeta primers. Clones were read by immunoSEQ multiplex PCR, and TCRdb kept only the in-frame ones, dropping some. The sample contains about 80,000 clones, around 82% of which appear only once. This rearrangement joins TRBV9 to TRBJ2-1; D call uncertain. The sample was PBMCs. This TCR derives from a man aged 50-60 years in good health and CMV-seronegative. Here the CDR3 reads CASSVGLNEQFF. For the CDR3, the DNA is TGTGCCAGCAGCGTAGGTCTCAATGAGCAGTTCTTC.